This T cell receptor beta chain was recorded in a study of cytotoxic CD8 clonotypes in ibrutinib-treated CLL. The wider study: Response sampling took place at median approximately 11 months of treatment, range 6 to 36. Averaging across samples gave 255,043 productive templates and fewer than 100,000 productive rearrangements.

The CDR3 has 14 residues. V lost 5 bases to trimming and J lost 5 bases; unmatched junction nucleotides: 5. CDR1 SGHNT and CDR2 YENEEA come from the germline V gene. Method: immunoSEQ multiplex PCR; TCRdb's copy keeps in-frame clones and lacks some. The sample carries some 130,000 clones, 84% recorded once. This TCR came from a human donor with chronic lymphocytic leukemia. The chain combines TRBV11-3 with TRBJ2-2; 7 bases fit TRBD1. This material consisted of PBMCs, taken after 24 months of ibrutinib treatment. This CDR3 is CASSPGTATGELFF. As DNA, the CDR3 is TGTGCCAGCAGCCCCGGGACAGCTACCGGGGAGCTGTTTTTT.